These T cell receptor beta chains were read from a single sample in a study of T cell repertoires and leukemia-associated antigens. From the 5' RACE reads, TCRdb called clonotypes with MiXCR, one entry per CDR3 protein. The sample contains around 12,000 distinct CDR3 sequences, over 40% of which appear only once. These receptors have no identified antigens. Source material: CD3+ T cells sorted from blood and cultured. These receptors were collected from a female donor in good health. CDR3s include the opening cysteine and the closing phenylalanine or tryptophan.

v_gene: TRBV20-1; CDR3aa: CSAHRGQRETYEQYF
v_gene: TRBV4-1; CDR3aa: CASSRDRSAYEQYF
v_gene: TRBV12-3/TRBV12-4; CDR3aa: CASSLVGLGQPQHF
v_gene: TRBV7-9; CDR3aa: CASSKTGIAGRDYEQYF
v_gene: TRBV10-1; CDR3aa: CASSSGGGTDTQYF
v_gene: TRBV5-1; CDR3aa: CASSLGLAGNEQFF
v_gene: TRBV6-2/TRBV6-3; CDR3aa: CASSPGVTSSTDTQYF
v_gene: TRBV9; CDR3aa: CASSVGTQKSYNEQFF
v_gene: TRBV27; CDR3aa: CASSYLGGDRVNYGYTF
v_gene: TRBV9; CDR3aa: CASSVVEGSYNEQFF
v_gene: TRBV9; CDR3aa: CASSPRDRDTQYF
v_gene: TRBV29-1; CDR3aa: CSVSGLRAQWAFF
v_gene: TRBV29-1; CDR3aa: CSVRQGASYEQYF
v_gene: TRBV29-1; CDR3aa: CSVRGRLVLETQYF
v_gene: TRBV5-1; CDR3aa: CASSLKTSERFNEQFF
v_gene: TRBV28; CDR3aa: CASSYSGSSYNEQFF
v_gene: TRBV5-1; CDR3aa: CASSTSGGRGLDEQFF
v_gene: TRBV29-1; CDR3aa: CSVEVRGRARGELFF
v_gene: TRBV11-2; CDR3aa: CASSHFRGSVVNTEAFF
v_gene: TRBV11-2; CDR3aa: CASSLERRGHSPLHF
v_gene: TRBV7-9; CDR3aa: CASSLEGVGTEQFF
v_gene: TRBV29-1; CDR3aa: CSVEAGGRPDTQYF
v_gene: TRBV20-1; CDR3aa: CSAIPGQGSDTQYF
v_gene: TRBV5-1; CDR3aa: CASSLEVWRGEVWTEAFF
v_gene: TRBV24-1; CDR3aa: CATRASGRIYEQYF
v_gene: TRBV12-3/TRBV12-4; CDR3aa: CASSPSLTGVYEQYF
v_gene: TRBV20-1; CDR3aa: CSARVLAGQNEQFF
v_gene: TRBV20-1; CDR3aa: CSARTGLGELFF
v_gene: TRBV4-2; CDR3aa: CASSQDVGASGNNEQFF
v_gene: TRBV4-1; CDR3aa: CASSQERLVRSNEQFF
v_gene: TRBV5-6; CDR3aa: CASSSAGGRRNEQFF
v_gene: TRBV12-3/TRBV12-4; CDR3aa: CASRGVDEQYF
v_gene: TRBV15; CDR3aa: CATSRGINATSGYEQYF
v_gene: TRBV5-1; CDR3aa: CASSPSRTGNIQYF
v_gene: TRBV5-5; CDR3aa: CASSLGELAGGETQYF
v_gene: TRBV9; CDR3aa: CASSVGGGDYEQYF
v_gene: TRBV6-5; CDR3aa: CASSQGGGYGYTF
v_gene: TRBV11-2; CDR3aa: CASSSLGGLGYNEQFF
v_gene: TRBV28; CDR3aa: CASIQTVANSPQHF
v_gene: TRBV13; CDR3aa: CASSLSGRAPYEQYF
v_gene: TRBV12-3/TRBV12-4; CDR3aa: CASSLDRF
v_gene: TRBV6-5; CDR3aa: CASSYLGSNYGYTF
v_gene: TRBV18; CDR3aa: CASPPRRDRIDEKLFF
v_gene: TRBV7-2; CDR3aa: CASSLGLLAGGEGQFF
v_gene: TRBV6-6; CDR3aa: CASSTSTGLSGNTIYF
v_gene: TRBV7-2; CDR3aa: CASSLGAQVSYEQYF
v_gene: TRBV29-1; CDR3aa: CSVVAVKVSYNEQFF
v_gene: TRBV3-1; CDR3aa: CASSQVGSSSDTQYF
v_gene: TRBV4-3; CDR3aa: CASSQSPGLAGDLNTGELFF
v_gene: TRBV29-1; CDR3aa: CSVAWGETQYF
v_gene: TRBV5-1; CDR3aa: CASTGTTYNEQFF
v_gene: TRBV5-1; CDR3aa: CASSSSSTQNEQFF
v_gene: TRBV6-1; CDR3aa: CASRNWLSSGSIANEQFF
v_gene: TRBV12-3/TRBV12-4; CDR3aa: CASSLKRGQETQYF
v_gene: TRBV6-5; CDR3aa: CASSSGGRGTQHF